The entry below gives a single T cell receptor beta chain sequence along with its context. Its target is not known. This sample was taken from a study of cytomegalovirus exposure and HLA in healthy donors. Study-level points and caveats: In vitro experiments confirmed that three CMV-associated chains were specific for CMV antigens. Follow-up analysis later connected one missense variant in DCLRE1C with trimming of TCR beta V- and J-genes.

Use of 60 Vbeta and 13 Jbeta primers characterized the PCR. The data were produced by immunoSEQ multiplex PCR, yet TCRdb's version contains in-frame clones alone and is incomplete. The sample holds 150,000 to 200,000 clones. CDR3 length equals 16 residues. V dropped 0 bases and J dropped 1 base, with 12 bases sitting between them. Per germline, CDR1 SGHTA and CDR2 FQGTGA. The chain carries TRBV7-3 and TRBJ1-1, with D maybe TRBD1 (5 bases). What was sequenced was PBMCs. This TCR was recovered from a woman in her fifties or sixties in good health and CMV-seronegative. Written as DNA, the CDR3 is TGTGCCAGCAGCTTAACGCGGGGACCGTCGAACACTGAAGCTTTCTTT. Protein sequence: CASSLTRGPSNTEAFF.